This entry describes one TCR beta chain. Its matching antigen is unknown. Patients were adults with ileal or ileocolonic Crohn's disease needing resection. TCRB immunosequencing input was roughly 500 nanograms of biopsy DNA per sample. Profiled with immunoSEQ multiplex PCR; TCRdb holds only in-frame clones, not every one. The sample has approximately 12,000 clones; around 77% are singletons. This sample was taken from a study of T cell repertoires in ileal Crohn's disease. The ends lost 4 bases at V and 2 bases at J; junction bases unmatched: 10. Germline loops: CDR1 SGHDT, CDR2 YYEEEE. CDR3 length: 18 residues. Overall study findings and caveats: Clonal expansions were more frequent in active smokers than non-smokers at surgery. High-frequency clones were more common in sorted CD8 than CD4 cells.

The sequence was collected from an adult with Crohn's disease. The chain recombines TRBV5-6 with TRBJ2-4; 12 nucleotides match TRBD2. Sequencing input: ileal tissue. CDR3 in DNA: TGTGCCAGCAGCCTTCGGACTAGCGGGGTCTGGTCCAAAAACATTCAGTACTTC. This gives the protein CASSLRTSGVWSKNIQYF.